This passage covers 17 T cell receptor beta chains from one sample sequenced in a study of blood T cell repertoires in COVID-19 (dated by TCRdb to the early 2020s). Libraries were prepared through the immunoSEQ multiplex PCR assay. The immuneACCESS repertoire file appears here via TCRdb, limited to in-frame rearrangements. These files lack a portion of the clones; in checked studies, under half of the deficit traces to unresolved V genes, and the cause of the others is not known. For this sample the table gives over 120,000 clones, of which roughly 80% were detected only once. The ten largest make up 4% of the sample. The sample taken for sequencing was peripheral blood. These receptor sequences come from an older woman with acute or convalescent COVID-19.

This clone was counted between two and nine times. The rearrangement joins TRBV27 to TRBJ1-2; D gene uncertain. CDR1 MNHEY and CDR2 SMNVEV come from the germline V gene (reference sequence). V was clipped by 5 bases and J by 3 bases, with 10 bases between them. This CDR3 spans 13 amino acids. The CDR3 nucleotides are TGTGCCAGCAGTCTAAAGCAGGACTATGGCTACACCTTC. Its translation is CASSLKQDYGYTF.

The V gene is TRBV5-4, the J gene TRBJ1-5, with D possibly being TRBD1 (6 bases). Between the trimmed V and J ends, which lost 4 bases and 1 base, there was a span of 18 bases. The germline V gene has CDR1 SGHNT and CDR2 YYREEE (reference sequence). This CDR3 has 17 amino acids. CDR3 region: CASSHLFEGVSNQPQHF. As DNA, the CDR3 is TGTGCCAGCAGCCACCTCTTCGAGGGGGTAAGCAATCAGCCCCAGCATTTT.

The chain is built from TRBV27 and TRBJ2-7, with a weak D call TRBD1 (6 bases). This CDR3 has 13 amino acids. Germline CDR1 is MNHEY and CDR2 is SMNVEV (reference sequence). V was shortened by 7 bases and J by 4 bases, with 14 bases between the two germline ends. For the CDR3, the DNA is TGTGCCAGCAAGTGGACAGCCGGATACGAGCAGTACTTC. This gives the protein CASKWTAGYEQYF.

With regard to this clone: At the DNA level, this CDR3 is encoded by other sequences in the same sample as well. J is TRBJ2-7 and V is TRBV19, with 10 bases aligning to TRBD1. The CDR3 contains 15 residues. After removal of 2 bases from V and 2 bases from J, the junction contained 3 bases not matched to a gene. From germline, CDR1 is LNHDA and CDR2 SQIVND (reference sequence). CDR3 nucleotide sequence: TGTGCCAGTAGTATACCGGGACAGGGGACCTACGAGCAGTACTTC. Residues: CASSIPGQGTYEQYF.

The CDR3 here is CASSPPGGGESYNEQFF. In nucleotides, the CDR3 is TGTGCCAGCAGCCCCCCCGGTGGAGGGGAATCCTACAATGAGCAGTTCTTC. The J gene is TRBJ2-1, the V gene TRBV7-9; a possible D gene is TRBD2 (6 bases). Looked up from germline, CDR1 is SEHNR and CDR2 is FQNEAQ (reference sequence). The CDR3 totals 17 residues. Trimming removed 5 bases at V and 1 base at J, with 18 bases between.

The chain employs TRBV12-3 or TRBV12-4 and TRBJ2-7; D might be TRBD1 (5 bases). The CDR3 contains 13 residues. Trimming pared 6 bases from V and 4 bases from J, leaving 13 bases between. The CDR3 DNA reads TGTGCCAGCAGGGACACGAGATTATACGAGCAGTACTTC. It translates to CASRDTRLYEQYF.

The V and J genes are TRBV4-2 and TRBJ1-2; tentatively, D is TRBD1 (6 bases). The V end lost 4 bases, the J end lost 8 bases, and 14 bases lay between the germline ends. Germline CDR1 LGHNA, CDR2 YNFKEQ. CDR3 length equals 13 residues. The CDR3, as DNA: TGTGCCAGCAGCCCCGATACAGGGCCCGGCTACACCTTC. This sequence encodes CASSPDTGPGYTF.

The CDR3 region is CASSDPWTAGNTIYF. CDR3 nucleotide sequence: TGTGCCAGCAGTGACCCTTGGACAGCTGGAAACACCATATATTTT. The chain uses TRBV6-1 and TRBJ1-3; D is perhaps TRBD1 (6 bases). Germline values: CDR1 MNHNS, CDR2 SASEGT. This CDR3 is 15 amino acids long. With 3 bases removed from V and 2 bases from J, the gap between germline ends came to 11 bases.

Written as DNA, the CDR3 is TGCGCCAGCAGCAGAGGGGGTGAAGGGGCGGACTATGGCTACACCTTC. This sequence encodes CASSRGGEGADYGYTF. The rearrangement links TRBV4-3 to TRBJ1-2; possibly TRBD1 for D (6 bases). CDR1 and CDR2 from the germline V gene are LGHNA and YSLEER. The CDR3 is 16 residues long. V was pared by 5 bases and J by 3 bases, with 19 bases between.

The chain couples TRBV5-5 to TRBJ1-2; TRBD1 is a possible D gene (5 bases). Germline CDR1 reads SGHKS; CDR2 reads YYEKEE (reference sequence). V lost 4 bases and J lost 8, with 21 bases in between. CDR3 size: 15 residues. The CDR3: CASSVNPQTDRGYTF. The CDR3 DNA reads TGTGCCAGCAGCGTCAACCCGCAAACTGACAGAGGCTACACCTTC.

This clone was picked up a small number of times. The J gene is TRBJ2-3, the V gene TRBV18; 10 bases are a match to TRBD2. Germline CDR1 and CDR2: KGHSH and LQKENI. The CDR3 is 17 residues long. V trimming: 1 base; J trimming: 0 bases; junction bases outside the gene matches: 4. CDR3 sequence: CASSPLAGGPSTDTQYF. The CDR3, as DNA: TGTGCCAGCTCACCACTAGCGGGAGGCCCTAGCACAGATACGCAGTATTTT.

V usage is TRBV28 and J usage is TRBJ2-7; TRBD1 aligns across 7 bases. V was pared by 10 bases and J by 2 bases, with 8 bases of the junction left unmatched. Germline CDR1 is MDHEN and CDR2 is SYDVKM. The CDR3 sequence is 13 residues long. The CDR3 DNA reads TGTGCCACCGAGGACAGGTGGGCCTACGAGCAGTACTTC. Amino acids: CATEDRWAYEQYF.

DNA of the CDR3: TGCGCCAGCAGCCAACAAACTAGCGGGAGGGCCTACGAGCAGTACTTC. As protein: CASSQQTSGRAYEQYF. The J gene is TRBJ2-7, the V gene TRBV4-1; 13 nucleotides agree with TRBD2. CDR1 and CDR2 (germline): MGHRA, YSYEKL. The length of the CDR3 is 16 residues. J gave up 2 bases and V 2 bases, and 3 bases lay outside the gene matches.

The V gene is TRBV3-1 (or the pseudogene TRBV3-2), the J gene TRBJ2-5; TRBD1 agrees at 8 bases. CDR3 length equals 15 residues. V lost 4 bases to trimming and J lost 1 base; unmatched junction nucleotides: 5. Germline CDR1 and CDR2: LGHDT and YNNKEL (reference sequence). CDR3: CASSPLGTGQETQYF. CDR3 DNA: TGTGCCAGCAGCCCCTTAGGGACAGGCCAAGAGACCCAGTACTTC.

The rearrangement links TRBV4-3 to TRBJ2-5; TRBD2 agrees at 10 bases. Germline trimming cut 6 bases from V and 5 bases from J; bases unmatched to any gene: 9. CDR1 LGHNA and CDR2 YSLEER come from the germline V gene. This CDR3 contains 15 residues. CDR3 nucleotides: TGCGCCAGCAGTCCCAGCGGGAGGGCCTTCGAGACCCAGTACTTC. Translation: CASSPSGRAFETQYF.

This clone has a single count. The chain carries TRBV28 and TRBJ2-1, with TRBD2 matching 8 bases. The CDR3 runs to 14 residues. The V gene's germline CDR1 is MDHEN and CDR2 SYDVKM. V dropped 8 bases and J dropped 6; count of bases not matched to a gene: 9. As DNA, the CDR3 is TGTGCCAGCGGGGGGTGGACTAGCTCCAATGAGCAGTTCTTC. It translates to CASGGWTSSNEQFF.

This chain uses TRBV9 with TRBJ1-4, with 8 bases matching TRBD1. Germline assignment: CDR1 SGDLS and CDR2 YYNGEE. V dropped 0 bases and J dropped 8; count of bases not matched to a gene: 6. CDR3 size: 15 residues. The CDR3 nucleotides are TGTGCCAGCAGCGTAGAGAGGACAGGGAGCGAAAAACTGTTTTTT. Protein: CASSVERTGSEKLFF. Variable domain in full (rest from reference TRBV9 and TRBJ1-4): DSGVTQTPKHLITATGQRVTLRCSPRSGDLSVYWYQQSLDQGLQFLIQYYNGEERAKGNILERFSAQQFPDLHSELNLSSLELGDSALYFCASSVERTGSEKLFFGSGTQLSVL.